Each of the 20 T cell receptor beta chains below was sequenced from the same sample in a study of radiotherapy plus CTLA-4 blockade in lung cancer (dated by TCRdb to the late 2010s). Library method: the immunoSEQ multiplex PCR assay. Held by TCRdb, this immuneACCESS table contains in-frame sequences only and omits some clones. Under half of the omission traces to an unresolved V gene where checked; the cause of the rest is unknown. The sample has around 80,000 clones on record, roughly 69% of them singletons. The top ten clonotypes cover more than 9% of the sample. Material: peripheral blood, obtained from a patient treated with radiotherapy plus ipilimumab. These receptors were taken from a human donor with non-small cell lung cancer whose response to radiotherapy plus ipilimumab could not be evaluated.

Remarks on this clone: The same CDR3 can be traced to other DNA sequences in this sample. This chain joins TRBV4-1 and TRBJ1-1; D is undetermined. With 0 bases removed from V and 0 bases from J, the gap between germline ends came to 5 bases. This CDR3 has 14 amino acids. Germline CDR1 reads MGHRA; CDR2 reads YSYEKL. CDR3 nucleotides: TGCGCCAGCAGCCAAGAAACACTGAACACTGAAGCTTTCTTT. Its translation is CASSQETLNTEAFF.

The chain carries TRBV4-2 and TRBJ1-1; D is ambiguous. Germline assignment: CDR1 LGHNA and CDR2 YNFKEQ. Trimming pared 8 bases from V and 2 bases from J, leaving 9 bases between. The CDR3 spans 12 residues. The CDR3 DNA reads TGTGCCAGCCACGCCCTAAACACTGAAGCTTTCTTT. Its translation is CASHALNTEAFF.

CDR3 amino acids: CASSPGEGNSPLHF. DNA for the CDR3: TGTGCCAGCAGTCCAGGGGAAGGGAATTCACCCCTCCACTTT. The chain has TRBV28 and TRBJ1-6; tentative D call: TRBD1 (6 bases). CDR1 is MDHEN and CDR2 is SYDVKM in the germline V gene. V was cut by 5 bases and J by 7 bases, with 12 bases left in between. CDR3 size: 14 residues. The full variable domain, in which reference TRBV28 and TRBJ1-6 provide the parts outside the CDR3, is DVKVTQSSRYLVKRTGEKVFLECVQDMDHENMFWYRQDPGLGLRLIYFSYDVKMKEKGDIPEGYSVSREKKERFSLILESASTNQTSMYLCASSPGEGNSPLHFGNGTRLTVT.

The gene calls are TRBV9 and TRBJ2-7; TRBD2 matches at 10 bases. The CDR3 consists of 15 residues. V gave up 4 bases and J gave up 6 bases; unmatched junction bases: 10. From germline, CDR1 is SGDLS and CDR2 YYNGEE. The CDR3 sequence: CASSPGAGGMREQYF. The CDR3 region has the DNA TGTGCCAGCAGCCCAGGAGCGGGGGGGATGCGCGAGCAGTACTTC. The entire variable domain, with the rest obtained from reference TRBV9 and TRBJ2-7, is as follows: DSGVTQTPKHLITATGQRVTLRCSPRSGDLSVYWYQQSLDQGLQFLIQYYNGEERAKGNILERFSAQQFPDLHSELNLSSLELGDSALYFCASSPGAGGMREQYFGPGTRLTVT.

The chain combines TRBV11-1 with TRBJ2-2; D is unresolved. The CDR3 loop spans 14 amino acids. The germline V and J ends were trimmed by 5 bases and 1 base, with 8 bases remaining between them. Germline assignment: CDR1 SGHAT and CDR2 FQDESV (reference sequence). CDR3 sequence reads: CASSQLVNTGELFF. The CDR3 DNA reads TGTGCCAGCAGCCAGCTAGTGAACACCGGGGAGCTGTTTTTT. The full variable domain, its missing parts supplied by reference TRBV11-1 and TRBJ2-2, is EAEVAQSPRYKITEKSQAVAFWCDPISGHATLYWYRQILGQGPELLVQFQDESVVDDSQLPKDRFSAERLKGVDSTLKIQPAELGDSAMYLCASSQLVNTGELFFGEGSRLTVL.

This clone occurred a few times. This sequence joins TRBV27 and TRBJ2-7; TRBD2 matches at 8 bases. The CDR3 consists of 13 residues. In germline, CDR1 is MNHEY, CDR2 SMNVEV (reference sequence). Losses at the gene ends were 9 bases for V and 1 base for J; bases not matched to a gene: 5. The DNA for the CDR3 is TGTGCCAGTAAGACTAGCGCTTCCTACGAGCAGTACTTC. Amino acid sequence: CASKTSASYEQYF.

This clone has a handful of counts. In DNA, the CDR3 is TGTGCCAGCAGCCATAGACAGGGGGCCAATGAAAAACTGTTTTTT. Protein: CASSHRQGANEKLFF. The chain uses TRBV28 and TRBJ1-4; 10 bases line up with TRBD1. The CDR3 runs to 15 residues. V dropped 6 bases and J dropped 5; count of bases not matched to a gene: 6. CDR1 is MDHEN and CDR2 is SYDVKM in the germline V gene.

This chain uses TRBV15 with TRBJ2-1; the D gene is possibly TRBD1 (5 bases). V was pared by 3 bases and J by 4 bases, with 7 bases between. Looked up from germline, CDR1 is LNHNV and CDR2 is YYDKDF (reference sequence). The CDR3 is made up of 13 amino acids. CDR3 amino acids: CATSRGPYNEQFF. The DNA of the CDR3 is TGTGCCACCAGCAGGGGGCCGTACAATGAGCAGTTCTTC.

This clone appeared a few times. The chain uses TRBV6-6 and TRBJ1-2; possibly TRBD1 for D (6 bases). Germline CDR1 is MNHNY and CDR2 is SVGAGI (reference sequence). The CDR3 extends over 14 amino acids. The germline V and J ends were trimmed by 6 bases and 3 bases, with 14 bases remaining between them. The CDR3 region has the DNA TGTGCCAGCAGCCAAGGACAGACCGACTATGGCTACACCTTC. It codes for CASSQGQTDYGYTF.

This clone has a single count. The CDR3 is CASSDRGNYYEQYF. The CDR3, as DNA: TGTGCCAGTAGCGACAGGGGGAATTACTACGAGCAGTACTTC. V is TRBV19 and J is TRBJ2-7; 9 bases fit TRBD1. The CDR3 spans 14 residues. Germline loops: CDR1 LNHDA, CDR2 SQIVND (reference sequence). The V gene end was trimmed by 6 bases and the J gene end by 3 bases; junction bases not matched to a gene: 6.

J is TRBJ2-2 and V is TRBV7-3; 13 bases line up with TRBD2. V shed 5 bases and J 3 bases; nucleotides not matched to a gene: 9. Germline values: CDR1 SGHTA, CDR2 FQGTGA. The CDR3 is 18 residues long. The CDR3 DNA reads TGTGCCAGCAGCCTCGCACTAGCGGGAGGGGTCGACACCGGGGAGCTGTTTTTT. Its translation is CASSLALAGGVDTGELFF.

The chain links TRBV6-5 to TRBJ1-1; D remains unclear. Germline V gene data show CDR1 as MNHEY and CDR2 as SVGAGI. The CDR3 loop spans 15 amino acids. Trimming took 7 bases from V and 5 from J, leaving 20 bases between them. Written as DNA, the CDR3 is TGTGCCAGCACCTCAGTCGGGAGAGGTTATACTGAAGCTTTCTTT. Amino acid sequence: CASTSVGRGYTEAFF.

V and J are TRBV2 and TRBJ2-6; 13 nucleotides match TRBD2. Germline V lookup: CDR1 SNHLY, CDR2 FYNNEI. The junction had 7 bases not matched to a gene; V was cut back by 3 bases and J by 2 bases. This CDR3 has 19 residues. The CDR3 region is CASSEATSGGITGANVLTF. The DNA of the CDR3 is TGTGCCAGCAGTGAGGCGACTAGCGGGGGGATTACTGGGGCCAACGTCCTGACTTTC.

V gene TRBV5-1 combines with J gene TRBJ2-3, with D perhaps TRBD2 (5 bases). The CDR3 totals 14 residues. V gave up 1 base and J gave up 2 bases, with 8 bases separating them. The germline gives CDR1 SGHRS, CDR2 YFSETQ. CDR3 DNA: TGCGCCAGCAGCTTGAGCGGAAACACAGATACGCAGTATTTT. It is translated as CASSLSGNTDTQYF.

The chain employs TRBV11-1 and TRBJ1-5; 7 bases align to TRBD1. Germline values: CDR1 SGHAT, CDR2 FQDESV (reference sequence). CDR3 size: 13 residues. J lost 9 bases, V lost 2 bases, and 4 bases had no gene match. CDR3 amino acids: CASSLRRDRPQHF. CDR3 bases: TGTGCCAGCAGCTTAAGAAGGGACAGGCCCCAGCATTTT. Full variable domain (rest looked up from reference TRBV11-1 and TRBJ1-5): EAEVAQSPRYKITEKSQAVAFWCDPISGHATLYWYRQILGQGPELLVQFQDESVVDDSQLPKDRFSAERLKGVDSTLKIQPAELGDSAMYLCASSLRRDRPQHFGDGTRLSIL.

This clone was seen a few times. The genes are TRBV5-1 and TRBJ2-3, with 11 bases that match TRBD2. CDR1 and CDR2 from the germline V gene are SGHRS and YFSETQ. V lost 4 bases, J lost 1 base, and 2 bases stayed unmatched. This CDR3 contains 15 residues. As DNA, the CDR3 is TGCGCCAGCAGCATACTAGCGGGGGGCACAGATACGCAGTATTTT. Encoded protein: CASSILAGGTDTQYF.

The gene calls are TRBV29-1 and TRBJ2-3, with a weak D call TRBD1 (6 bases). Trimming removed 6 bases from V and 2 bases from J, with 9 bases in between. The CDR3 runs to 12 residues. CDR1 and CDR2 from the germline V gene are SQVTM and ANQGSEA. The CDR3 coding sequence is TGCAGCGTGGACAGTCCCACAGATACGCAGTATTTT. Its translation: CSVDSPTDTQYF.

V usage is TRBV7-3 and J usage is TRBJ2-6; D is undetermined. CDR3 length: 17 amino acids. V was cut by 1 base and J by 0 bases, with 10 bases left in between. Germline values: CDR1 SGHTA, CDR2 FQGTGA. CDR3 in DNA: TGTGCCAGCAGCTTAATGGGCGCCAGCTCTGGGGCCAACGTCCTGACTTTC. It encodes CASSLMGASSGANVLTF.

The CDR3 loop is CASSPSGRAYEQYF. The DNA of the CDR3 is TGTGCCAGCAGCCCCAGCGGGAGAGCCTACGAGCAGTACTTC. V usage is TRBV9 and J usage is TRBJ2-5; 8 bases agree with TRBD2. The better agreement between TRBJ2-7 and the DNA end casts doubt on the J call. This CDR3 is 14 amino acids long. CDR1 and CDR2 (germline): SGDLS, YYNGEE.

On this clone: This may stem from a read error, because a much larger clone lies one nucleotide away. Different DNA sequences within this sample yield the same CDR3. Here the CDR3 reads CASRPGGNYGYTF. CDR3 in DNA: TGTGCCAGCAGGCCCGGAGGTAACTATGGCTACACCTTC. J is TRBJ1-2 and V is TRBV6-5; D ambiguous. The CDR3 contains 13 residues. Trimming removed 6 bases from V and 1 base from J, with 9 bases in between. Germline assignment: CDR1 MNHEY and CDR2 SVGAGI.